This TCR beta chain derives from a study of T cells after yellow fever vaccination. About the research overall: Those fractions that held only low numbers of cells were prepared using the SMART-Seq v4 Ultra Low Input RNA kit.

Universal primer sites and UMIs were introduced during 5'RACE template-switching synthesis of TCR cDNA. MiXCR was run by TCRdb on the 5' RACE reads, yielding one entry per CDR3 protein. This table has tens of thousands of distinct CDR3 sequences, more than 5.5% appearing once. Findings and limits, study-wide: Most primary-vaccination clones recurred post-booster (approximately 96% CD4, roughly 90% CD8).

This clonotype was detected once. Its specificity is unknown. This could be a read error, since a much larger clone is one nucleotide away. The length of the CDR3 is 13 residues. Germline-derived CDR1 and CDR2 are SEHNR and FQNEAQ (reference sequence). V lost 5 bases to trimming and J lost 2 bases, with 9 bases between them. Material: CD8+ T cells sorted from PBMCs, obtained on the day of the first yellow fever vaccination. The V call is TRBV7-9, the J call TRBJ1-1; D uncertain. This receptor was taken from a man aged 18 to 29 who received the YFV17D yellow fever vaccine. The CDR3 DNA is TGTGCCAGCAGCCACGACGTCAACACTGAAGCTTTCTTT. Its protein is CASSHDVNTEAFF.